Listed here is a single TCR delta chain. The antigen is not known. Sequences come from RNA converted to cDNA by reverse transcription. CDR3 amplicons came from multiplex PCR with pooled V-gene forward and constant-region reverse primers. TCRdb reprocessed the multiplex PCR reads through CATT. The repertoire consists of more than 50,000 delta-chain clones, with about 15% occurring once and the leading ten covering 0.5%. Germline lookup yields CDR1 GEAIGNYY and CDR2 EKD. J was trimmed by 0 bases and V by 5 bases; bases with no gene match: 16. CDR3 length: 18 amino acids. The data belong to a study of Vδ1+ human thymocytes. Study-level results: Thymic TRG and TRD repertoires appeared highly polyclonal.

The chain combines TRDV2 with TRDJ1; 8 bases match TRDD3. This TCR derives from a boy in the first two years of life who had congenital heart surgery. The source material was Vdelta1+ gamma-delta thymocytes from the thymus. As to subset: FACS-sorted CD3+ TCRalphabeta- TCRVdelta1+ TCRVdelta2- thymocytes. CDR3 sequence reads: CACVGWGSGDTNTDKLIF. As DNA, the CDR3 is TGTGCCTGTGTCGGCTGGGGGAGTGGGGACACGAACACCGATAAACTCATCTTT.